This T cell receptor (beta chain) was identified in a study of shared clonotypes between healthy human individuals. Study results and limitations: Memory subsets had estimated richness that was generally smaller than that of naive subsets.

A note on this clone: Its target is not known.

Some clones are missing from TCRdb's copy, which holds only in-frame ones; the method was immunoSEQ multiplex PCR. The table has around 700,000 clones, approximately 75% seen once. The CDR3 loop spans 14 amino acids. In germline, CDR1 is MNHEY, CDR2 SMNVEV (reference sequence). The V and J ends lost 6 bases and 2 bases, in that order; junction bases with no gene match: 5. The sequenced sample consisted of memory CD4+ T cells sorted from blood. Stated subset: CD45RA-negative fraction. The TCR sequence derives from a woman aged 25 to 39 in good health. The chain carries TRBV27 and TRBJ2-7; TRBD2 agrees at 9 bases. CDR3 in DNA: TGTGCCAGCAGCAGGACTAGCGATACCTACGAGCAGTACTTC. Its translation: CASSRTSDTYEQYF.